The clone carrying this T cell receptor (beta chain) was seen ten or more times. The entry originates in a study of T cells in Graves' hyperthyroidism and ophthalmopathy. There are 11 residues in the CDR3. Trimming took 6 bases from V and 6 from J, leaving 9 bases between them. What was amplified from RNA transcripts were TCR beta CDR3 regions. The HTBI set primed first-round TCR CDR3 RT-PCR. TCRdb re-called the multiplex PCR reads with MiXCR, one entry per CDR3 protein. This table has around 690,000 distinct CDR3 sequences, approximately 15% appearing once. This receptor was taken from a man aged 45-65 years with Graves' hyperthyroidism. This rearrangement joins TRBV12-3 or TRBV12-4 to TRBJ2-7; D not resolved. Sequenced sample: blood. CDR3 in DNA: TGTGCCAGCAGATTATCTCGCGAGCAGTACTTC. The encoded protein is CASRLSREQYF.